This TCR beta chain was identified in a study of shared clonotypes between healthy human individuals. Study outcomes and limitations: Clonotype sharing among donors, it was expected, would be affected by sequencing depth. Shared clonotypes across all four donors exceeded non-shared ones in generation probability.

In regard to this clone: Its antigen remains unknown.

This table comes from immunoSEQ multiplex PCR, and its TCRdb copy is limited to in-frame clones, with some not included. The sample has roughly 700,000 clones; roughly 91% are singletons. V lost 5 bases and J lost 4, with 12 bases in between. Per germline, CDR1 MDHEN and CDR2 SYDVKM. The CDR3 extends over 13 amino acids. Sequencing was carried out using memory CD8+ T cells from PBMCs. Subset described: CD45RO+ cells pooled with CCR7-negative TemRA cells. The chain links TRBV28 to TRBJ2-7, with D perhaps assigned TRBD1 or TRBD2 (5 bases each). The TCR sequence derives from a man aged 18 to 29 in good health. Some clones in this sample may be carry-over from other donors' samples. The CDR3 DNA sequence: TGTGCCAGCAGTCGAGGGGTAGGATACGAGCAGTACTTC. Translated: CASSRGVGYEQYF.